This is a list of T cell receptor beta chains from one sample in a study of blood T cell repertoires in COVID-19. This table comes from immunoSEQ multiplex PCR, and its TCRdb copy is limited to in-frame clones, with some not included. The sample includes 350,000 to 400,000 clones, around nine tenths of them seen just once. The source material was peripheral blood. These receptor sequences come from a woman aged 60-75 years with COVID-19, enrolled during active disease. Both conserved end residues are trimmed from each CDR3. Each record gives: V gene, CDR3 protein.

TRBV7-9,ASSFGEKLF
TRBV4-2,ASSLPRLAGSTDTQY
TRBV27,ASRETGNYGYT
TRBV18,ASSPPYPPNTEAF
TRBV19,ASTVTRGTANTEAF
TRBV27,ASRNRGRADTQY
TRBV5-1,ASSLPTSNSDEQY
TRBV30,AWSSTAMNTEAF
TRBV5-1,ASSFQGNQETQY
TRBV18,ASSPLGGWRTEAF
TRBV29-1,SVEDKGNSYEQY
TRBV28,ASTLGTGGNNEQY
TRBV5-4,ASSLGGQGSDYGYT
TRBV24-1,ATSDSRTGGQETQY
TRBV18,ASSPPAGYEQY
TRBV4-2,ASSLRPHDGLAGTRSYNEQF
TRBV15,ATSPGGGWDTEAF
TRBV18,ASSPRYRTSDTGELF
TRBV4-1,ASRGTGGPVYGYT
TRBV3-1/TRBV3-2,ASSQDPGTDTQY
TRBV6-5,ASSYSREPVYEQY
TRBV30,AWSSMGGRSPLH
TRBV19,ASSPDSWYNEQF
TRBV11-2,ASSATVNYGYT
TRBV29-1,SVEVGDTAQGYT
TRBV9,ASSVGGTSGSTDTQY
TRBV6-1,ASSASPEDRGYGYT